Given below is one T cell receptor (beta chain) in context. Its antigen is unknown. Within one base of it there is no much larger clone, and no base qualities were kept. Whole blood was collected in K2EDTA tubes by collaborating institutions according to the institutions' own protocols. For TCRbeta analysis, collaborator samples were shipped as frozen whole blood, as isolated PBMCs, or as DNA extracted from either sample type. The CDR3 starts with the cysteine, ends with the phenylalanine, and has 17 residues. Only the CDR3 DNA stays, 51 bases, in frame from base 1. Clipping removes 6 bases from V and 1 base from J, with 6 as the unmatched junction base count. From a lookup of the germline V gene, CDR1 and CDR2 are MDHEN and SYDVKM. The immunoSEQ Assay, a bias-controlled multiplex PCR, was used to amplify TCRbeta CDR3 regions from genomic DNA. In the authors' own workflow: Nucleated cell counts per sample were estimated from amplification of reference gene primers within the assay. To quantify the absolute abundance of each unique TCRbeta CDR3 rearrangement, sequence reads were collapsed and filtered. Productive Simpson clonality was computed per sample as the square root of Simpson's diversity index over productive rearrangements. In TCRdb, the immuneACCESS table is reduced to in-frame sequences with V and J assigned. These tables do not hold every clone; where another copy was compared, an unresolved V gene accounts for under half, and the others remain unexplained. V, J and clone size reflect that table, while D and trimming were determined from the DNA. This sample has around 20,000 clones in its table, and 70% to 85% of those were observed once. The ten largest clones represent roughly 6.1% of the sample.

The data originate from a study of blood T cell repertoires in COVID-19 (dated by TCRdb to between 2020 and 2021). Regarding the complete study: The collaborator samples originated in the United States, Italy and Spain and spanned the acute and convalescent phases of COVID-19. The material from the prospective study consisted of cDNA or gDNA derived from T cells, B-cell-depleted T cells, or PBMCs. Subjects who had been exposed to COVID-19, were actively infected with it, or had recovered from it provided the deeply sampled blood TCRbeta repertoires that made up the dataset. HLA class I and class II types, where available, came from metadata supplied by the sample provider rather than from assay-based typing. The repertoires were released in a freely available public database meant as a resource for research on the immune response to SARS-CoV-2. Nearly every sample came with metadata listing a de-identified subject ID, COVID-19 status, age in years and sex. Samples came from the ongoing ImmuneRACE study (first 160 participants) plus 1,254 subjects from 6 global collaborators. Study-wide conclusions, independent of this receptor: How much clinical and demographic metadata was included differed by source and by participant, and the metadata was provided uncurated.

The receptor was derived from a human donor in a cohort sampled during active COVID-19. Recombination connected TRBV28 to TRBJ2-1, with TRBD2 identical over 13 junction bases. Specimen: peripheral blood. This receptor has the CDR3 CASSRTTSGRSYNEQFF. The DNA reads as follows: TGTGCCAGCAGCCGAACGACTAGCGGGAGGTCCTACAATGAGCAGTTCTTC.